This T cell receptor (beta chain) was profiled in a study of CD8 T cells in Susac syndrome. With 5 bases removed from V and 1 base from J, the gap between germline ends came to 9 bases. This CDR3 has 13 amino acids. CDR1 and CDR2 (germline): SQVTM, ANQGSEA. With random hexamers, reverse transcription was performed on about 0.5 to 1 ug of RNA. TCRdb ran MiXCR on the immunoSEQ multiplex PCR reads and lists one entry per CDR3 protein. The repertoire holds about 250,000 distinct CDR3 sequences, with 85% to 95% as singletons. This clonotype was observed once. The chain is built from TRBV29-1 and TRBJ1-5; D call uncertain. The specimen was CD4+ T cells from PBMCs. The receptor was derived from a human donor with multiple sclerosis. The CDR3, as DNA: TGCAGCGTTTGGGTGGGAAGCAATCAGCCCCAGCATTTT. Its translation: CSVWVGSNQPQHF.